This T cell receptor (beta chain) emerged from a study of beta chain features in type 1 diabetes. Sorting based on CD45RO/CCR7/CD25/CD127/CD95/CD27 separated CD4+ naive, central memory, regulatory and stem cell-like memory cells. Investigators reverse transcribed all isolated RNA, so they sequenced expressed TCRB transcripts. This table comes from immunoSEQ multiplex PCR, and its TCRdb copy is limited to in-frame clones, with some not included. In the table there are approximately 380,000 clones, more than 13% of which are singletons. Germline V CDR1 and CDR2: MDHEN, SYDVKM. V was clipped by 7 bases and J by 4 bases; unmatched bases: 11. There are 16 residues in the CDR3.

The source of this sequence is a woman aged 18-35 years in good health. Sequenced material: naive CD4+ T cells from blood. The chain is built from TRBV28 and TRBJ1-5, with 9 bases identical to TRBD1. The CDR3, as DNA: TGTGCCAGCACCCCAAGCGGGACAGGGTCGAATCAGCCCCAGCATTTT. Protein product: CASTPSGTGSNQPQHF.